This T cell receptor (beta chain) was observed in a study of T cells after yellow fever vaccination (dated by TCRdb to about 2019). General notes on the study: The SMART-Seq v4 Ultra Low Input RNA kit was used to prepare libraries from fractions with low cell numbers. The cohort comprised two healthy male donors, one aged 18 to 30 and one aged 30 to 40 years. Bulk PBMC replicates and cell subsets were isolated from blood drawn at multiple timepoints before and after both primary and secondary immunization. To follow T-cell clones before and after both primary and booster YFV17D yellow fever vaccination, bulk TCR alpha and beta repertoires underwent longitudinal sequencing. The research as a whole found: Computational filtering was required because FACS-sorted repertoires could contain abundant contaminating clonotypes from the bulk population. After the booster, most clones that had expanded after primary vaccination were detected again (roughly 96% of CD4 and more than 85% of CD8), suggesting broad maintenance of memory. A small fraction of clonotypes showed up in both the CD4 and CD8 compartments, probably as a result of convergent recombination. The study included only a couple of donors, which limits how far the findings can be generalized. The secondary T-cell response was weaker than the primary response but faster, peaking on day 5 instead of day 15.

Data came from an Illumina NovaSeq 6000. Synthesis of TCR cDNA relied on 5'RACE template switching, a step that introduced a universal primer site along with unique molecular identifiers. cDNA synthesis was primed from both the TCR alpha and TCR beta constant segments. Libraries were amplified in two PCR steps, with sample barcodes and sequencing adapters added in the second step. Sequencing of libraries was done on Illumina HiSeq 2500 (2x100 bp) or NovaSeq (2x150 bp). In the authors' own workflow: Demultiplexing of reads and collapsing into UMI consensus sequences were performed with MIGEC, and V(D)J alignment was carried out with MiXCR. Vaccine-responding clonotypes were identified with edgeR using replicate PBMC samples, with FDR below 0.01 and a log2 fold change above 5 up to day 15 being required. Bulk clonotypes were assigned CD4 or CD8 identity according to which sequenced CD4 or CD8 repertoire held them at higher abundance. Clones were called with MiXCR by TCRdb after fastp trimmed the public reads at Q25, and only in-frame beta chains were retained. Rows merge per CDR3 protein into single entries with the most common DNA and genes. It is TCRdb's table, rather than the study itself, that gives the V and J calls and clone size. This sample has 300,000 to 400,000 distinct CDR3 sequences in its table, and about an eighth of those were observed once. The ten largest clones represent approximately 3.3% of the sample.

CDR1 and CDR2 are read off the germline V gene (reference sequence) as SEHNR and FQNEAQ. Relative to germline, V is 6 bases shorter and J is 4 bases shorter, with 18 bases between their ends. Including the terminal cysteine and phenylalanine, the CDR3 comprises 15 residues. The CDR3 DNA has 45 bases and is translated from base 1. The intended sense of this specimen's treatment or condition label: live attenuated yellow fever vaccine strain. A standard Ficoll-Paque protocol was used to isolate PBMCs from peripheral blood. CD4 and CD8 T-cell fractions were isolated with Dynabeads CD4 and CD8 positive selection kits. RNA was extracted with TriZol from bulk PBMCs, CD4 and CD8 fractions, and dextramer-positive and dextramer-negative fractions. This clonotype turned up a few times. Its antigen is not yet known. The input lacks base qualities; no much larger clone sits a single base away.

Here the chain combines TRBV7-9 and TRBJ2-5; TRBD1 is a weak D gene call, 6 bases matching. The sequenced sample was CD4+ T cells sorted from PBMCs, obtained 15 days after the yellow fever booster vaccination. This clonotype originated in a man aged 18 to 29 who received the YFV17D yellow fever vaccine. Here is the DNA: TGTGCCAGCAGTTCCGGTCTTGGGGGCCCAGAGACCCAGTACTTC. Its translation reads: CASSSGLGGPETQYF.